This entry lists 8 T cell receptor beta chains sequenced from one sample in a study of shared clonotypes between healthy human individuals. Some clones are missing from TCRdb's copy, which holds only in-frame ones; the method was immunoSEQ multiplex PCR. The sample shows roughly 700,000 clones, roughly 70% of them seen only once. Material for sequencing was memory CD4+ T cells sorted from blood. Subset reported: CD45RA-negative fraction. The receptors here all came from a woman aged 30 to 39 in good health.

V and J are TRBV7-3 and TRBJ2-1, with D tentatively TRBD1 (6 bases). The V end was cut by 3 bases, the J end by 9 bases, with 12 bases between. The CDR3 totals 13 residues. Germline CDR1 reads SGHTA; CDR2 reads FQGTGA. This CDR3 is CASSFPPRGEQFF. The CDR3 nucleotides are TGTGCCAGCAGCTTCCCTCCCAGGGGTGAGCAGTTCTTC. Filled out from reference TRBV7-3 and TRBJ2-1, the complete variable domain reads GAGVSQTPSNKVTEKGKYVELRCDPISGHTALYWYRQSLGQGPEFLIYFQGTGAADDSGLPNDRFFAVRPEGSVSTLKIQRTERGDSAVYLCASSFPPRGEQFFGPGTRLTVL.

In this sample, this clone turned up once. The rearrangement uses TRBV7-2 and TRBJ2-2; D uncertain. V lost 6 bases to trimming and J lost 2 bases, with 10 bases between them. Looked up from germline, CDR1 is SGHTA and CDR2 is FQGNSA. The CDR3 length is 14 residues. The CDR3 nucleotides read TGTGCCAGCAGATTTATGATTAACACCGGGGAGCTGTTTTTT. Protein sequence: CASRFMINTGELFF.

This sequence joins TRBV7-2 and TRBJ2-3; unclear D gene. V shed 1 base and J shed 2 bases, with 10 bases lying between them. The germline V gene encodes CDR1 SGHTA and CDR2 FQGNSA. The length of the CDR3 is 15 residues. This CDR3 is CASSLVTLLTDTQYF. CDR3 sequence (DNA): TGTGCCAGCAGCTTAGTGACCTTACTCACAGATACGCAGTATTTT.

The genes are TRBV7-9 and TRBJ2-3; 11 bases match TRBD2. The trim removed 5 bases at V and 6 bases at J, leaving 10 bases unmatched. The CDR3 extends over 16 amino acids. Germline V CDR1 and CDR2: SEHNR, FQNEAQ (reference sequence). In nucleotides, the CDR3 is TGTGCCAGCAGCCACAATAGCGGGAGGGCTGCCGATACGCAGTATTTT. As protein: CASSHNSGRAADTQYF.

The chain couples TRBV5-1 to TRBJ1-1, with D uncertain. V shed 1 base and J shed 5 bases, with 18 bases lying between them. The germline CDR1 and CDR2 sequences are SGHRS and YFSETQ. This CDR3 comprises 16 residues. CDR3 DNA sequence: TGCGCCAGCAGCTTGAGCCCTGTGGAGGCCCGGACTGAAGCTTTCTTT. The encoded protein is CASSLSPVEARTEAFF.

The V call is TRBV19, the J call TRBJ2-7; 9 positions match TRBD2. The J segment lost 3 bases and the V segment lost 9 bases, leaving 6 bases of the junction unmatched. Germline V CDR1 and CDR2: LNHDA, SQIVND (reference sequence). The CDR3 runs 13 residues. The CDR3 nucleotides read TGTGCCAGCGCGGGAGGGCCTTTCTACGAGCAGTACTTC. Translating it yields CASAGGPFYEQYF.

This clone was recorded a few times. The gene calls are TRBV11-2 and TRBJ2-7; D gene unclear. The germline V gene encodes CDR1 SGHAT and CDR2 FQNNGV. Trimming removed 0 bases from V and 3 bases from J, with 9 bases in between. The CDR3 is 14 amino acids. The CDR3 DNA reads TGTGCCAGCAGCTTAGATTCCGGTGGCTACGAGCAGTACTTC. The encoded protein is CASSLDSGGYEQYF.

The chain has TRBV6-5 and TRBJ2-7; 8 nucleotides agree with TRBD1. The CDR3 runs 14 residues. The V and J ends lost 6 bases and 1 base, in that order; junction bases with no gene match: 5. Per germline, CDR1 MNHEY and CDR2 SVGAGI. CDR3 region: CASRKGQGSYEQYF. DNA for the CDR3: TGTGCCAGCAGGAAAGGACAGGGATCCTACGAGCAGTACTTC.